Listed below are T cell receptor beta chains from one sample, sequenced in a study of blood T cell repertoires in COVID-19. Libraries were prepared by immunoSEQ multiplex PCR; TCRdb keeps only in-frame clonotypes and omits some of them. The sample lists around 150,000 clones, roughly 89% occurring once. Sequencing input: peripheral blood. These TCRs come from a woman aged 70-85 years with COVID-19, enrolled during active disease. The CDR3 runs from the conserved cysteine through the conserved F or W. D genes are given only for firm matches. Size is omitted from some rows. Given values are once, few, many or a class for expanded clones.

D gene,V gene,clone size,J gene,CDR3 protein,CDR3 DNA
-,TRBV19,-,TRBJ1-6,CASSIQVGESPLHF,TGTGCCAGTAGTATCCAGGTCGGGGAATCACCCCTCCACTTT
TRBD2,TRBV5-4,-,TRBJ2-1,CASSPGGTPSYNEQFF,TGTGCCAGCAGCCCGGGGGGGACCCCCTCCTACAATGAGCAGTTCTTC
-,TRBV15,-,TRBJ2-7,CATSRLTGIPYEQYF,TGTGCCACCAGCAGACTTACAGGGATCCCCTACGAGCAGTACTTC
-,TRBV6-1,-,TRBJ2-3,CASSEQTARADTQYF,TGTGCCAGCAGTGAACAGACAGCGCGCGCAGATACGCAGTATTTT
-,TRBV19,few,TRBJ1-5,CASSVQGGQPQHF,TGTGCCAGTAGTGTACAGGGCGGTCAGCCCCAGCATTTT
TRBD1,TRBV6-5,-,TRBJ2-7,CASRSDRGDGEQYF,TGTGCCAGCAGATCGGACAGGGGTGATGGCGAGCAGTACTTC
-,TRBV7-8,-,TRBJ1-6,CASSSARGRSNSPLHF,TGTGCCAGCAGCTCAGCCCGTGGCAGATCTAATTCACCCCTCCACTTT
-,TRBV12-3/TRBV12-4,-,TRBJ1-5,CASSLSTNQPQHF,TGTGCCAGCAGCTTAAGCACCAATCAGCCCCAGCATTTT
TRBD1,TRBV7-9,-,TRBJ1-2,CASSWGQAKGGGYTF,TGTGCCAGCAGCTGGGGACAGGCAAAGGGGGGTGGCTACACCTTC
TRBD2,TRBV7-2,-,TRBJ2-3,CASSVTSGGPDTQYF,TGTGCCAGCAGCGTGACTAGCGGGGGGCCAGATACGCAGTATTTT
-,TRBV9,-,TRBJ1-3,CASSLLESSGNTIYF,TGTGCCAGCAGCCTCCTTGAGAGCTCTGGAAACACCATATATTTT
TRBD2,TRBV6-2/TRBV6-3,-,TRBJ2-1,CASSGLAGGNEQFF,TGTGCCAGCAGTGGACTAGCGGGGGGGAATGAGCAGTTCTTC
TRBD1,TRBV7-9,-,TRBJ1-4,CATQGTGTEKLFF,TGTGCCACCCAGGGGACAGGGACTGAAAAACTGTTTTTT
TRBD2,TRBV6-1,-,TRBJ2-7,CASSDPSGLAGEQYF,TGTGCCAGCAGTGACCCCTCTGGACTAGCAGGCGAGCAGTACTTC